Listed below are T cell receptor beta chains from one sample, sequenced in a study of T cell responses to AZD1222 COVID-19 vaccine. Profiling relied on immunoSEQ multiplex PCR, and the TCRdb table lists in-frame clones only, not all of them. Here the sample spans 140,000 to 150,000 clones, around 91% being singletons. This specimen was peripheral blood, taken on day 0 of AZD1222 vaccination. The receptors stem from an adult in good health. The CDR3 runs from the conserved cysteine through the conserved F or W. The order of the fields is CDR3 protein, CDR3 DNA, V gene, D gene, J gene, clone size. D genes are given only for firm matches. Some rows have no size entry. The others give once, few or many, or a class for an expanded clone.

cdr3_aa: CASSLAGSDIQYF; cdr3_nt: TGTGCCAGCAGCTTAGCAGGGAGTGACATTCAGTACTTC; v_call: TRBV7-3; d_call: -; j_call: TRBJ2-4; clone_size: -
cdr3_aa: CSVTESGSYEQYF; cdr3_nt: TGCAGCGTTACGGAAAGCGGGAGCTACGAGCAGTACTTC; v_call: TRBV29-1; d_call: TRBD2; j_call: TRBJ2-7; clone_size: -
cdr3_aa: CASSPIRGEQYF; cdr3_nt: TGTGCCAGCAGCCCTATTCGGGGCGAGCAGTACTTC; v_call: TRBV7-9; d_call: -; j_call: TRBJ2-7; clone_size: -
cdr3_aa: CASSRNRGLDQPQHF; cdr3_nt: TGTGCCAGCAGCCGGAACCGGGGTCTAGATCAGCCCCAGCATTTT; v_call: TRBV5-6; d_call: -; j_call: TRBJ1-5; clone_size: -
cdr3_aa: CASSYQGRTEAFF; cdr3_nt: TGTGCCAGCAGTTACCAGGGACGCACTGAAGCTTTCTTT; v_call: TRBV6-5; d_call: -; j_call: TRBJ1-1; clone_size: -
cdr3_aa: CASTPSGGDQGHIQYF; cdr3_nt: TGTGCCAGCACCCCCTCAGGTGGGGATCAGGGTCACATTCAGTACTTC; v_call: TRBV7-9; d_call: -; j_call: TRBJ2-4; clone_size: -
cdr3_aa: CASKAGADYGYTF; cdr3_nt: TGTGCCAGCAAAGCCGGGGCAGACTATGGCTACACCTTC; v_call: TRBV28; d_call: -; j_call: TRBJ1-2; clone_size: once
cdr3_aa: CASSIGGETQYF; cdr3_nt: TGTGCCAGCAGTATAGGGGGGGAGACCCAGTACTTC; v_call: TRBV12-3/TRBV12-4; d_call: -; j_call: TRBJ2-5; clone_size: -
cdr3_aa: CASGGQASGNTIYF; cdr3_nt: TGTGCCAGCGGGGGACAGGCCTCTGGAAACACCATATATTTT; v_call: TRBV2; d_call: TRBD1; j_call: TRBJ1-3; clone_size: -
cdr3_aa: CASSSTGNYGYTF; cdr3_nt: TGTGCCAGCAGCTCGACAGGGAACTATGGCTACACCTTC; v_call: TRBV7-2; d_call: TRBD1; j_call: TRBJ1-2; clone_size: -
cdr3_aa: CASSVGQGIAQPQHF; cdr3_nt: TGTGCCAGCAGCGTAGGACAGGGGATTGCTCAGCCCCAGCATTTT; v_call: TRBV7-2; d_call: TRBD1; j_call: TRBJ1-5; clone_size: -